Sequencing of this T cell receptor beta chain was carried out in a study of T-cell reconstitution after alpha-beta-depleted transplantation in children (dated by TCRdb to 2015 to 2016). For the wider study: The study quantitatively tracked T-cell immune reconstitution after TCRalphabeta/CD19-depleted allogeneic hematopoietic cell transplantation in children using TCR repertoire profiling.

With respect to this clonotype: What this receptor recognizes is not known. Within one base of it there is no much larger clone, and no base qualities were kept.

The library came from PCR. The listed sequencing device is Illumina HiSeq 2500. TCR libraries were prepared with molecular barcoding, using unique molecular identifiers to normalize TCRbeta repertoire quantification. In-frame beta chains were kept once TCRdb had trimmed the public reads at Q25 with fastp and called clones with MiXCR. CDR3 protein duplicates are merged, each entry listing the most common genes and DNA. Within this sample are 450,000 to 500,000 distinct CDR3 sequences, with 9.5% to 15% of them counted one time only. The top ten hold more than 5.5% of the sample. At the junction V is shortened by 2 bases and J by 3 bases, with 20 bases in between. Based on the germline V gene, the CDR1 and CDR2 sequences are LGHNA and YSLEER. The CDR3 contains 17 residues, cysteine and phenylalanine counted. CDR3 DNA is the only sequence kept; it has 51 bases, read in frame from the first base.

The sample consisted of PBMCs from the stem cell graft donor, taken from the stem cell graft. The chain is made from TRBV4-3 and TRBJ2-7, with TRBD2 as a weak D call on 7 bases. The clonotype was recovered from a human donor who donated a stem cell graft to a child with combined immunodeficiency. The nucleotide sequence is TGCGCCAGCAGCCAACATGGGGACATCGGGGGGTACTACGAGCAGTACTTC. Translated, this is CASSQHGDIGGYYEQYF.